This T cell receptor (beta chain) appears in the sequencing data of a study of type 1 regulatory T cells. Across the study: An in vitro protocol generated T-allo10, a Tr1-enriched, alloantigen-specific CD4 T cell product.

CDR3 length: 16 residues. Germline CDR1 reads LNHDA; CDR2 reads SQIVND (reference sequence). TCRdb independently ran MiXCR on the reads; one entry per CDR3 protein. Of about 18,000 distinct CDR3 sequences in the sample, roughly a tenth were seen once. Regarding this clonotype: Sequence at one end of the junction differs from germline and may be a read error.

The V call is TRBV19, the J call TRBJ2-6, with D possibly matching TRBD1 (5 bases). This sequence was found in a human donor in good health. The source material was CD4+ T cells, either the whole sample or a sorted fraction (not recorded which). CDR3 in amino acids: CTSSPHMGSGANVPTF. The CDR3, as DNA: TGTACCAGTAGCCCGCACATGGGCTCTGGGGCCAACGTCCCGACTTTC.